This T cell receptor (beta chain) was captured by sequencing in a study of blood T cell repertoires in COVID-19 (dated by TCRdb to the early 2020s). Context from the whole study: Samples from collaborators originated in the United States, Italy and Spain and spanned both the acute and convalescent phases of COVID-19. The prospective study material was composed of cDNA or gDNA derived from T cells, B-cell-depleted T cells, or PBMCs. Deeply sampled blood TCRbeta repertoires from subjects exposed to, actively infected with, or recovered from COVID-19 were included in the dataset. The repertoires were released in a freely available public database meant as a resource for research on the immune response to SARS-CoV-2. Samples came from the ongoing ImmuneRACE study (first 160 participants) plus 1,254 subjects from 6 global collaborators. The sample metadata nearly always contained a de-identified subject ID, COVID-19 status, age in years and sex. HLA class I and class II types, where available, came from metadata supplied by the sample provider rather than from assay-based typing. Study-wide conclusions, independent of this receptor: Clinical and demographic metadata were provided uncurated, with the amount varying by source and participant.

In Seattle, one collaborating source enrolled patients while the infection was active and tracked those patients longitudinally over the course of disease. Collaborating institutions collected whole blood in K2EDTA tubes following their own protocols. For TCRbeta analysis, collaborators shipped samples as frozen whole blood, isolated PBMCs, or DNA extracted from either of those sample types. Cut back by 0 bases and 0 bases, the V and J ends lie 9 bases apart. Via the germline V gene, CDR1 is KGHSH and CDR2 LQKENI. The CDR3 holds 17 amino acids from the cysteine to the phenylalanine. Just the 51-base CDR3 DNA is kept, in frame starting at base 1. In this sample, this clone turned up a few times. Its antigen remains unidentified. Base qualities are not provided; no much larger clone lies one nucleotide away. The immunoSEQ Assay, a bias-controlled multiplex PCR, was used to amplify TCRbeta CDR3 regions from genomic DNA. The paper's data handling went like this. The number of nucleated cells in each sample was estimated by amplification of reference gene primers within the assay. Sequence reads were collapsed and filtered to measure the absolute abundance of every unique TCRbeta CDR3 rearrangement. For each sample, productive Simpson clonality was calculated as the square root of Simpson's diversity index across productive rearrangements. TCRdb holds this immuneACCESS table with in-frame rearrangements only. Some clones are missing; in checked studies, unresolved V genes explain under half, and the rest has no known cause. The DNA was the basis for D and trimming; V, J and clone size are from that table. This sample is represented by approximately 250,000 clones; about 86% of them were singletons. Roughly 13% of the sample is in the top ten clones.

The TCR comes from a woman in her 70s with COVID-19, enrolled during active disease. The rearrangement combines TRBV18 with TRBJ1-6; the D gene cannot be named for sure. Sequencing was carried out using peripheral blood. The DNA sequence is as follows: TGTGCCAGCTCACCACCGAATGTCGGCTCCTATAATTCACCCCTCCACTTT. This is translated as CASSPPNVGSYNSPLHF.